This TCR beta chain was recovered during a study of T-cell reconstitution after alpha-beta-depleted transplantation in children. Germline V gene lookup returns CDR1 SEHNR and CDR2 FQNEAQ (reference sequence). This CDR3 spans 14 amino acids. Trimming at V came to 11 bases and at J to 4 bases, leaving 11 bases not matched to a gene. As it was prepared, the TCRbeta library received unique molecular identifiers. TCRdb redid the calling of the PCR reads with MiXCR, one entry per CDR3 protein. The repertoire holds some 500,000 distinct CDR3 sequences, with 18% as singletons. The specimen was PBMCs from the stem cell graft donor, collected from the stem cell graft. V and J are TRBV7-9 and TRBJ2-1; 7 bases align to TRBD2. The sequence was collected from a human donor who donated a stem cell graft to a child with acute lymphoblastic leukemia. The DNA of the CDR3 is TGTGCCGGTCGGGTGCTAGCGGATTACAATGAGCAGTTCTTC. It is translated as CAGRVLADYNEQFF.